The 25 T cell receptor beta chains given below trace back to one sample, sequenced in a study of neurological immune-mediated disorders. Time point given: technical triplicate 2. One entry per CDR3 protein, called by TCRdb with MiXCR from the 5' RACE reads. This table has under 70,000 distinct CDR3 sequences, approximately 25% appearing once. Sequenced material: PBMCs. The origin of the receptors is a man in his 60s with HTLV-1-associated myelopathy (HAM/TSP).

J is TRBJ2-4 and V is TRBV5-6; weak D call: TRBD2 (5 bases). The germline V gene encodes CDR1 SGHDT and CDR2 YYEEEE. The CDR3 totals 17 residues. With 4 bases removed from V and 2 bases from J, the gap between germline ends came to 19 bases. CDR3 sequence: CASSASRAGATKNIQYF. CDR3 coding DNA: TGTGCCAGCAGCGCGAGTCGGGCGGGTGCGACCAAAAACATTCAGTACTTC.

The chain couples TRBV20-1 to TRBJ1-6, with D possibly TRBD1 on 6 matching bases. The length of the CDR3 is 16 residues. The V end lost 0 bases, the J end lost 5 bases, and 14 bases lay between the germline ends. The germline V gene has CDR1 DFQATT and CDR2 SNEGSKA (reference sequence). CDR3 amino acids: CSAREPGGGNNSPLHF. In DNA, the CDR3 is TGCAGTGCTAGAGAGCCGGGGGGGGGCAATAATTCACCCCTCCACTTT.

This clonotype was detected many times. V is TRBV5-1 and J is TRBJ2-5; D might be TRBD1 (6 bases). Trimming stripped 1 base from V and 6 bases from J, with 16 bases between. This CDR3 has 15 amino acids. Germline V lookup: CDR1 SGHRS, CDR2 YFSETQ. The CDR3 nucleotides are TGCGCCAGCAGCTTGCCCCCAGGGGACGTAAAGACCCAGTACTTC. As protein: CASSLPPGDVKTQYF.

The rearrangement joins TRBV5-1 to TRBJ2-3; 9 nucleotides align to TRBD2. The ends lost 0 bases at V and 3 bases at J; junction bases unmatched: 5. This CDR3 is 16 amino acids long. CDR1 SGHRS and CDR2 YFSETQ come from the germline V gene. CDR3 nucleotides: TGCGCCAGCAGCTTGGCTCCGCGGGAGGGGACAGATACGCAGTATTTT. Translation: CASSLAPREGTDTQYF.

This clonotype has a count of ten or more. This chain links TRBV7-9 with TRBJ1-2; unclear D gene. This CDR3 has 12 amino acids. V was clipped by 10 bases and J by 8 bases, with 17 bases between them. Germline CDR1 is SEHNR and CDR2 is FQNEAQ (reference sequence). CDR3 in amino acids: CATYAGWVGYTF. The DNA of the CDR3 is TGTGCCACGTATGCAGGCTGGGTAGGCTACACCTTC.

This clonotype was picked up many times. The chain is built from TRBV9 and TRBJ2-1; D possibly corresponds to TRBD1 (6 bases). CDR3 length equals 15 residues. CDR1 is SGDLS, CDR2 YYNGEE, per germline. V lost 0 bases and J lost 0, with 7 bases in between. The CDR3 protein is CASSVGGGSYNEQFF. CDR3 coding DNA: TGTGCCAGCAGCGTAGGAGGGGGCTCCTACAATGAGCAGTTCTTC.

This clonotype was counted at least ten times. This sequence joins TRBV6-6 and TRBJ2-7; 7 nucleotides agree with TRBD1. CDR1 and CDR2 (germline): MNHNY, SVGAGI (reference sequence). Trimming cost V 2 bases and J 4 bases; bases outside gene matches: 14. The CDR3 sequence is 17 residues long. The CDR3 nucleotides are TGTGCCAGCAGTTACCCAGAAGCCCCCGACAGGGCTTACGAGCAGTACTTC. Translated, it gives CASSYPEAPDRAYEQYF.

The chain is built from TRBV7-2 and TRBJ2-1, with 9 bases matching TRBD2. The CDR3 loop spans 16 amino acids. The germline V gene encodes CDR1 SGHTA and CDR2 FQGNSA. The trim removed 0 bases at V and 10 bases at J, leaving 10 bases unmatched. The CDR3 reads CASSLAASGGSREQFF. The CDR3, as DNA: TGTGCCAGCAGCTTAGCTGCCAGCGGGGGGAGCAGGGAGCAGTTCTTC.

This clonotype was picked up many times. This sequence joins TRBV10-2 and TRBJ1-1; D remains ambiguous. Germline V gene sequence: CDR1 WSHSY, CDR2 SAAADI. This CDR3 contains 16 residues. V lost 6 bases and J 3 bases, leaving 20 bases between the germline ends. DNA of the CDR3: TGCGCCAGCAGAGATCATAAAGGGCCCGGCGACACTGAAGCTTTCTTT. This encodes CASRDHKGPGDTEAFF.

Note on this clonotype: At one end the junction does not follow the germline gene, possibly because of a read error. The J gene is TRBJ2-3, the V gene TRBV10-3, with TRBD2 matching over 13 bases. CDR1 and CDR2 from the germline V gene are ENHRY and SYGVKD. This CDR3 is 15 amino acids long. The CDR3 nucleotides read TGTGCAATCAGTGGCCCGGGACTAGCGGGGTATACGCAGTATTTT. This codes for CAISGPGLAGYTQYF.

CDR3 nucleotide sequence: TGTGCCAGCAGTCCGACACTGAACACTGAAGCTTTCTTT. This translates into CASSPTLNTEAFF. The rearrangement uses TRBV6-5 and TRBJ1-1, with unresolved D. V was shortened by 5 bases and J by 0 bases, with 7 bases between the two germline ends. The V gene's germline CDR1 is MNHEY and CDR2 SVGAGI. This CDR3 has 13 amino acids.

This clonotype was seen a few times. The chain couples TRBV20-1 to TRBJ2-3, with D uncertain. Trimming left V 5 bases short and J 5 bases short, with 14 bases between. The germline V gene encodes CDR1 DFQATT and CDR2 SNEGSKA (reference sequence). This CDR3 is 13 amino acids long. In nucleotides, the CDR3 is TGCAGTGCTCCGCCGGGCTGGGGAGATACGCAGTATTTT. The encoded protein is CSAPPGWGDTQYF.

This clonotype has at least ten counts. The chain links TRBV7-8 to TRBJ2-7, with D maybe TRBD2 (5 bases). Germline loops: CDR1 SGHVS, CDR2 FQNEAQ. The CDR3 contains 12 residues. Trimming stripped 4 bases from V and 4 bases from J, with 8 bases between. The CDR3 protein is CASSYGEYEQYF. CDR3 in DNA: TGTGCCAGCAGCTATGGGGAGTACGAGCAGTACTTC.

This clonotype appeared many times. The V and J genes are TRBV3-1 and TRBJ2-7, with D possibly being TRBD2 (5 bases). CDR3 length: 12 residues. V lost 1 base, J lost 7 bases, and 8 bases lay in between. In germline, CDR1 is LGHDT, CDR2 YNNKEL (reference sequence). The chain's CDR3 is CASSQGSGEQYF. The CDR3 nucleotides read TGTGCCAGCAGCCAAGGGTCGGGAGAGCAGTACTTC.

The chain has TRBV7-9 and TRBJ1-1; D remains ambiguous. V lost 5 bases and J 0 bases, leaving 13 bases between the germline ends. This CDR3 is 15 amino acids long. Germline CDR1 and CDR2: SEHNR and FQNEAQ (reference sequence). In nucleotides, the CDR3 is TGTGCCAGCAGCCCTTTTCGAGGGATGAACACTGAAGCTTTCTTT. Translated, it gives CASSPFRGMNTEAFF.

In this sample, this clonotype turned up many times. The chain's CDR3 is CASSLSSGTGVNYGYTF. CDR3 nucleotides: TGTGCCAGCAGCTTATCATCTGGGACAGGGGTAAACTATGGCTACACCTTC. The chain uses TRBV7-9 and TRBJ1-2; 10 positions match TRBD1. The trim removed 2 bases at V and 2 bases at J, leaving 8 bases unmatched. The CDR3 extends over 17 amino acids. From germline, CDR1 is SEHNR and CDR2 FQNEAQ (reference sequence).

This clonotype was counted at least ten times. This chain links TRBV5-1 with TRBJ1-1; D remains ambiguous. The germline V gene has CDR1 SGHRS and CDR2 YFSETQ. This CDR3 spans 13 amino acids. V shed 3 bases and J shed 1 base, with 7 bases lying between them. CDR3 nucleotide sequence: TGCGCCAGCAGCTCTTGGGGGAACACTGAAGCTTTCTTT. As protein: CASSSWGNTEAFF.

This clonotype has at least ten counts. J is TRBJ1-4 and V is TRBV5-1, with D tentatively TRBD1 (6 bases). V lost 2 bases and J lost 3, with 14 bases in between. This CDR3 comprises 16 residues. Germline V CDR1 and CDR2: SGHRS, YFSETQ. The CDR3: CASSFGTGMSNEKLFF. The CDR3 bases are TGCGCCAGCAGCTTTGGCACAGGGATGTCTAATGAAAAACTGTTTTTT.

This clonotype appeared many times. This chain connects TRBV6-5 to TRBJ2-7; 8 positions agree with TRBD2. With V trimmed by 6 bases and J by 0 bases, 4 bases remained unmatched. The CDR3 covers 14 residues. Per the germline V gene, CDR1 is MNHEY and CDR2 is SVGAGI. Written as DNA, the CDR3 is TGTGCCAGCAGACCCACTAGCGGCTCCTACGAGCAGTACTTC. It is translated as CASRPTSGSYEQYF.

This clonotype turned up a few times. The chain couples TRBV10-3 to TRBJ2-1; 11 positions match TRBD2. Germline loops: CDR1 ENHRY, CDR2 SYGVKD. Germline trimming cut 4 bases from V and 10 bases from J; bases unmatched to any gene: 3. There are 13 residues in the CDR3. The CDR3 protein is CAISGLAGGEQFF. CDR3 nucleotides: TGTGCCATCAGTGGGCTAGCGGGGGGAGAGCAGTTCTTC.

To note about this clonotype: A clone one base away is much larger, so this may be a read error. The J gene is TRBJ1-1, the V gene TRBV5-1; possible D gene TRBD1, 5 bases. From germline, CDR1 is SGHRS and CDR2 YFSETQ. The CDR3 runs to 14 residues. Trimming pared 0 bases from V and 11 bases from J, leaving 17 bases between. The chain's CDR3 is CASSLDRQSLNAFF. The CDR3 DNA is TGCGCCAGCAGCTTGGACCGACAGTCCCTGAATGCTTTCTTT.

This clonotype was recorded at least ten times. The chain combines TRBV24-1 with TRBJ2-7, with D perhaps being TRBD1 or TRBD2 (5 bases each). The CDR3 covers 13 residues. Germline V gene sequence: CDR1 KGHDR, CDR2 SFDVKD. The V and J ends lost 3 bases and 3 bases respectively, with 8 bases between them. The CDR3 bases are TGTGCCACCAGTGATGGGGGTGGCTACGAGCAGTACTTC. Translation: CATSDGGGYEQYF.

The chain has TRBV30 and TRBJ1-5; no definite D call. CDR1 is GTSNPN and CDR2 is SVGIG in the germline V gene (reference sequence). Trimming pared 2 bases from V and 12 bases from J, leaving 11 bases between. The CDR3 length is 11 residues. The CDR3 region is CAWSSSGSQHF. CDR3 coding DNA: TGTGCCTGGAGTTCCAGCGGGAGCCAGCATTTT.

The rearrangement joins TRBV5-4 to TRBJ2-5; D assignment may be TRBD1 or TRBD2 (5 bases each). CDR3 length equals 15 residues. Germline-derived CDR1 and CDR2 are SGHNT and YYREEE (reference sequence). V lost 0 bases and J 2 bases, leaving 11 bases between the germline ends. Here the CDR3 reads CASSLAGTNQETQYF. The DNA of the CDR3 is TGTGCCAGCAGCTTGGCCGGGACGAATCAAGAGACCCAGTACTTC.

At least ten counts were recorded for this clonotype. The chain couples TRBV5-1 to TRBJ2-5, with a weak D call TRBD1 (5 bases). CDR3 length: 16 residues. With 1 base removed from V and 2 bases from J, the gap between germline ends came to 15 bases. The V gene's germline CDR1 is SGHRS and CDR2 YFSETQ. This CDR3 is CASSLKAAGSQETQYF. For the CDR3, the DNA is TGCGCCAGCAGCTTGAAGGCGGCAGGGTCGCAAGAGACCCAGTACTTC.